This T cell receptor beta chain emerged from a study of T-cell reconstitution after alpha-beta-depleted transplantation in children. Study-level results: From newly produced T cells came most of the T-cell counts and diversity one year after transplant. Recipient T cells and thymic progenitors that survived gave rise to the high TCRbeta diversity observed at day 60 in some patients. Expanded graft clones numbering several hundred reportedly gave rise to alpha-beta T cells about two months after transplant.

The V and J ends lost 3 bases and 7 bases, in that order; junction bases with no gene match: 3. The CDR3 is 14 residues long. The germline V gene encodes CDR1 SGHRS and CDR2 YFSETQ. This clonotype was seen at least ten times. Its specificity is not known. The authors prepared the TCRbeta library with unique molecular identifiers. One entry per CDR3 protein results from TCRdb running MiXCR on the PCR reads. The table has around 440,000 distinct CDR3 sequences, about 11% seen once. The chain joins TRBV5-1 to TRBJ2-1; 11 bases are a match to TRBD1. The clonotype was recovered from a child aged 2-15 years with inherited bone marrow failure, due to receive a stem cell transplant. The sequenced sample was PBMCs, obtained before TCRalphabeta/CD19-depleted stem cell transplant. The CDR3 reads CASSWGTGGNEQFF. Written as DNA, the CDR3 is TGCGCCAGCAGCTGGGGGACAGGGGGAAATGAGCAGTTCTTC.